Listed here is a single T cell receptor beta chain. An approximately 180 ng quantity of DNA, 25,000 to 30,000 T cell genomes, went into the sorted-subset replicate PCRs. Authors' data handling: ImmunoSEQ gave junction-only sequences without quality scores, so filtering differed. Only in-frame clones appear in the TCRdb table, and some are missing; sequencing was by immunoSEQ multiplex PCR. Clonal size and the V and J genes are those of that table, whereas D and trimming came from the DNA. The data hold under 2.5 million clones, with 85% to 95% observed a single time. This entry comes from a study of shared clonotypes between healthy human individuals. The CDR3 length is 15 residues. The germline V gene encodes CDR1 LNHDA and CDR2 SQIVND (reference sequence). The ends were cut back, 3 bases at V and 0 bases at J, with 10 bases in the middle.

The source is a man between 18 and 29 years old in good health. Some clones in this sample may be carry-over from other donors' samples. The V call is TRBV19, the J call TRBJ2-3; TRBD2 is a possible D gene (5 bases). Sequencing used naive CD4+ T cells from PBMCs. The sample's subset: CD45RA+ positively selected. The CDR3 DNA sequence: TGTGCCAGTAGTATTCTGCGGACTAGCACAGATACGCAGTATTTT. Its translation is CASSILRTSTDTQYF.